This T cell receptor beta chain was identified in a study of T-cell reconstitution after alpha-beta-depleted transplantation in children. Preparing the TCRbeta library involved the use of unique molecular identifiers. TCRdb independently ran MiXCR on the PCR reads; one entry per CDR3 protein. The sample records about 27,000 distinct CDR3 sequences, 15% to 20% being singletons. Overall study findings and caveats: There were some patients whose high TCRbeta diversity at day 60 came from surviving recipient T cells and thymic progenitors. Most T-cell counts and diversity one year after the transplant came from T cells that were newly produced.

Ten or more counts support this clonotype. As yet, its antigen is unknown. This clonotype was obtained from a male patient under 10 years old who had a stem cell transplant for acute lymphoblastic leukemia, so the T cells may come from the graft donor. This specimen was PBMCs, mostly from graft donor cells, taken 60 days after TCRalphabeta/CD19-depleted stem cell transplant.

CDR3 residues: CATSRAGGFGGELFF. In DNA, the CDR3 is TGTGCCACCAGCAGAGCAGGGGGATTCGGCGGGGAGCTGTTTTTT. J is TRBJ2-2 and V is TRBV15, with TRBD1 matching 7 bases. CDR3 size: 15 residues. The germline V gene encodes CDR1 LNHNV and CDR2 YYDKDF (reference sequence). J gave up 7 bases and V 1 base, and 6 bases lay outside the gene matches.